This is a list of T cell receptor beta chains from one sample in a study of shared clonotypes between healthy human individuals. Sequenced by immunoSEQ multiplex PCR; TCRdb stores in-frame clones only, minus some. The sample has about 2.5 million clones, 85% to 95% seen once; the top ten hold 0.3% to 0.45%. Sequencing input: naive CD4+ T cells from PBMCs. The receptors come from a man aged 18 to 35 in good health. Some clones in this sample may be carry-over from other donors' samples. The CDR3 runs from the conserved cysteine through the conserved F or W. The order of the fields is V gene, D gene, CDR3 length, J gene, clone size, CDR3 protein, CDR3 DNA. The D gene is left open where the match is weak. Part of the rows lack a size; the others show once, few, many or a class for expanded clones.

>TRBV28|TRBD2|16|TRBJ2-3|.
CASSQLAGRDPDTQYF
TGTGCCAGCAGCCAACTAGCGGGAAGGGACCCAGATACGCAGTATTTT
>TRBV19|.|13|TRBJ2-3|.
CATRDLSTDTQYF
TGTGCCACGAGGGACTTGAGCACAGATACGCAGTATTTT
>TRBV29-1|.|14|TRBJ2-2|.
CSVVHSKNTGELFF
TGCAGCGTTGTTCACAGCAAGAACACCGGGGAGCTGTTTTTT
>TRBV5-1|.|16|TRBJ1-1|.
CASSLVSGFVNTEAFF
TGCGCCAGCAGCTTGGTCTCCGGATTTGTGAACACTGAAGCTTTCTTT
>TRBV4-2|.|14|TRBJ2-3|.
CASSQDQGGTRQYF
TGTGCCAGCAGCCAAGATCAGGGCGGGACCCGCCAGTATTTT
>TRBV11-3|.|13|TRBJ2-1|.
CASSPIALGEQFF
TGTGCCAGCAGCCCAATAGCCCTGGGTGAGCAGTTCTTC
>TRBV7-2|.|14|TRBJ1-3|.
CASSLDSQGNTIYF
TGTGCCAGCAGCCTCGACAGCCAGGGAAACACCATATATTTT
>TRBV15|TRBD2|17|TRBJ2-2|.
CATSRGEGRVGSGELFF
TGTGCCACCAGCAGAGGGGAGGGCCGGGTCGGGTCCGGGGAGCTGTTTTTT
>TRBV4-2|TRBD2|15|TRBJ2-1|.
CASSQERGLAGTQFF
TGTGCCAGCAGCCAAGAGCGAGGGCTAGCGGGAACCCAGTTCTTC
>TRBV21-1|.|17|TRBJ1-1|.
CASSRILGHDLNTEAFF
TGTGCCAGCAGCAGAATTTTGGGACACGACCTCAACACTGAAGCTTTCTTT
>TRBV4-2|.|16|TRBJ1-3|once
CASSQDVGVSGNTIYF
TGTGCCAGCAGCCAAGATGTCGGGGTCTCTGGAAACACCATATATTTT
>TRBV5-1|TRBD2|15|TRBJ2-1|.
CASSYSSGRDNEQFF
TGCGCCAGCAGCTACTCTAGCGGGAGAGATAATGAGCAGTTCTTC
>TRBV9|TRBD1|16|TRBJ1-1|.
CASSPDGDSYNTEAFF
TGTGCCAGCAGCCCAGATGGGGACAGCTACAACACTGAAGCTTTCTTT
>TRBV9|TRBD1|16|TRBJ1-2|.
CASSTGDRELNYGYTF
TGTGCCAGCAGCACCGGAGACAGGGAATTAAACTATGGCTACACCTTC
>TRBV6-5|.|16|TRBJ1-5|.
CASSYSKAGDGQPQHF
TGTGCCAGCAGTTACTCGAAGGCAGGGGATGGGCAGCCCCAGCATTTT
>TRBV6-6|TRBD1|14|TRBJ2-7|.
CASAPETGAHEQYF
TGTGCCAGCGCCCCGGAGACAGGGGCCCACGAGCAGTACTTC
>TRBV30|TRBD2|16|TRBJ2-7|.
CAWSPRLAGGSYEQYF
TGTGCCTGGAGCCCTAGACTAGCGGGAGGGTCCTACGAGCAGTACTTC
>TRBV28|.|15|TRBJ1-4|.
CASSMDEGMKNSLFF
TGTGCCAGCAGCATGGACGAGGGAATGAAAAACTCTCTGTTTTTT
>TRBV20-1|.|11|TRBJ2-2|.
CSARASGELFF
TGCAGTGCTCGGGCGTCCGGGGAGCTGTTTTTT
>TRBV7-2|.|15|TRBJ2-7|once
CASSTDAGPLYEQYF
TGTGCCAGCAGCACCGATGCGGGTCCCCTCTACGAGCAGTACTTC
>TRBV7-2|.|14|TRBJ1-2|few
CASSLYRVVIDYTF
TGTGCCAGCAGCTTATACAGGGTAGTAATTGACTACACCTTC
>TRBV6-1|.|14|TRBJ1-1|.
CASSEMNRGSEAFF
TGTGCCAGCAGTGAAATGAATCGGGGTAGTGAAGCTTTCTTT
>TRBV19|.|13|TRBJ2-1|.
CASSMLSYNEQFF
TGTGCCAGTAGTATGCTCTCCTACAATGAGCAGTTCTTC
>TRBV4-3|TRBD1|13|TRBJ2-7|.
CASSWDRLYEQYF
TGCGCCAGCAGCTGGGACAGGTTATACGAGCAGTACTTC
>TRBV2|TRBD1|16|TRBJ1-5|.
CASRRETRTGRTPQHF
TGTGCCAGCAGAAGGGAGACCAGGACAGGGAGAACGCCCCAGCATTTT
>TRBV6-5|.|15|TRBJ2-1|.
CASSYVQGSVDEQFF
TGTGCCAGCAGTTACGTCCAGGGCTCGGTGGATGAGCAGTTCTTC
>TRBV28|.|16|TRBJ2-6|.
CASSLYGSSGANVLTF
TGTGCCAGCAGTTTATATGGGAGCTCTGGGGCCAACGTCCTGACTTTC
>TRBV28|.|15|TRBJ2-5|.
CASRDAGPPQETQYF
TGTGCCAGTAGGGATGCGGGACCTCCACAAGAGACCCAGTACTTC